A selection of T cell receptor beta chains follows, all from one sample in a study of human T cells and chemical hapten exposure. TCRdb itself ran the 5' RACE reads through MiXCR, one entry per CDR3 protein. The sample holds around 140,000 distinct CDR3 sequences; about 4% are singletons and the top ten take about 1.3%. Source of these receptors: a female donor in good health. Each CDR3 is given without its conserved first and last residue. The D gene is left open where the match is weak. The listing skips clone size in some rows; elsewhere it reads once, few, many or a size class.

abundance: many
d_gene: NA
v_gene: TRBV12-3/TRBV12-4
j_gene: TRBJ2-4
CDR3aa: ASSGRDNDRDIQY

abundance: many
d_gene: NA
v_gene: TRBV7-2
j_gene: TRBJ2-5
CDR3aa: ASSLAGLGQTKETQY

abundance: many
d_gene: NA
v_gene: TRBV28
j_gene: TRBJ2-4
CDR3aa: ASSVTGTQNIQY

abundance: many
d_gene: TRBD1
v_gene: TRBV7-8
j_gene: TRBJ2-7
CDR3aa: ASSLGTGGAYEQY

abundance: NA
d_gene: NA
v_gene: TRBV7-9
j_gene: TRBJ1-1
CDR3aa: ASSLSAAGAEAF

abundance: NA
d_gene: NA
v_gene: TRBV7-2
j_gene: TRBJ1-5
CDR3aa: ASSLEGARNQPQH

abundance: many
d_gene: NA
v_gene: TRBV5-4
j_gene: TRBJ2-3
CDR3aa: ASSSSMADTQY

abundance: many
d_gene: TRBD1
v_gene: TRBV7-9
j_gene: TRBJ2-1
CDR3aa: ASSFPPTTGTDEQF

abundance: many
d_gene: NA
v_gene: TRBV5-6
j_gene: TRBJ2-7
CDR3aa: ASSPGTGLVEQY

abundance: many
d_gene: TRBD1
v_gene: TRBV7-2
j_gene: TRBJ2-3
CDR3aa: ASSLVGTGSSTDTQY

abundance: many
d_gene: NA
v_gene: TRBV28
j_gene: TRBJ2-7
CDR3aa: ASSLYLSQSSDEQY

abundance: many
d_gene: NA
v_gene: TRBV7-9
j_gene: TRBJ1-1
CDR3aa: ASSPGGYAF

abundance: many
d_gene: NA
v_gene: TRBV7-9
j_gene: TRBJ2-1
CDR3aa: ASSPRRGGVGPF

abundance: many
d_gene: TRBD1
v_gene: TRBV10-3
j_gene: TRBJ1-1
CDR3aa: AIRDRAENTEAF

abundance: many
d_gene: TRBD1
v_gene: TRBV5-5
j_gene: TRBJ2-3
CDR3aa: ASTRQGVSTDTQY

abundance: NA
d_gene: NA
v_gene: TRBV11-2
j_gene: TRBJ1-1
CDR3aa: ASSLNLWDSMNTEAF

abundance: many
d_gene: NA
v_gene: TRBV7-9
j_gene: TRBJ2-1
CDR3aa: ASSPDRISYNEQF

abundance: NA
d_gene: TRBD1
v_gene: TRBV20-1
j_gene: TRBJ1-1
CDR3aa: SARPGDRWNTEAF

abundance: few
d_gene: TRBD1
v_gene: TRBV28
j_gene: TRBJ1-5
CDR3aa: ASSLRGGTAGQPQH

abundance: few
d_gene: NA
v_gene: TRBV29-1
j_gene: TRBJ1-5
CDR3aa: SVGDASNQPQH

abundance: NA
d_gene: NA
v_gene: TRBV11-2
j_gene: TRBJ1-1
CDR3aa: ASSLVVAGTEAF

abundance: many
d_gene: TRBD1
v_gene: TRBV6-2/TRBV6-3
j_gene: TRBJ1-2
CDR3aa: ASSRSPGQIIANYGYT

abundance: many
d_gene: NA
v_gene: TRBV25-1
j_gene: TRBJ1-2
CDR3aa: ASSENYGYT

abundance: many
d_gene: NA
v_gene: TRBV19
j_gene: TRBJ2-7
CDR3aa: ASSKSLESPYEQY

abundance: many
d_gene: TRBD2
v_gene: TRBV7-9
j_gene: TRBJ2-3
CDR3aa: ASSSELAGVSDTQY

abundance: many
d_gene: NA
v_gene: TRBV9
j_gene: TRBJ1-2
CDR3aa: ASSESTGTDYGYT

abundance: many
d_gene: NA
v_gene: TRBV6-5
j_gene: TRBJ1-4
CDR3aa: ASSYDGNEKLF

abundance: NA
d_gene: NA
v_gene: TRBV6-6
j_gene: TRBJ2-5
CDR3aa: ASSSTDRAQETQY

abundance: many
d_gene: NA
v_gene: TRBV5-1
j_gene: TRBJ2-3
CDR3aa: ASSLGEFEDTQY

abundance: many
d_gene: NA
v_gene: TRBV4-1
j_gene: TRBJ1-2
CDR3aa: ASSREGFYGYT

abundance: many
d_gene: TRBD1
v_gene: TRBV27
j_gene: TRBJ1-6
CDR3aa: ASSSSRTGSSPLH

abundance: many
d_gene: NA
v_gene: TRBV7-2
j_gene: TRBJ2-3
CDR3aa: ASSSSTDTQY

abundance: many
d_gene: NA
v_gene: TRBV7-2
j_gene: TRBJ2-2
CDR3aa: ASSPYKPTGELF

abundance: many
d_gene: NA
v_gene: TRBV7-2
j_gene: TRBJ1-2
CDR3aa: ASSLRQGHGYT

abundance: many
d_gene: TRBD1
v_gene: TRBV11-2
j_gene: TRBJ2-5
CDR3aa: ASSSPRGKETQY

abundance: many
d_gene: NA
v_gene: TRBV20-1
j_gene: TRBJ2-5
CDR3aa: SARDLFRGKLETQY

abundance: many
d_gene: TRBD1
v_gene: TRBV19
j_gene: TRBJ1-2
CDR3aa: ASQPGQGDYGYT

abundance: many
d_gene: NA
v_gene: TRBV28
j_gene: TRBJ1-5
CDR3aa: ASSSGLSLKPQH

abundance: many
d_gene: NA
v_gene: TRBV20-1
j_gene: TRBJ1-2
CDR3aa: SAHSGFYGYT

abundance: many
d_gene: TRBD1
v_gene: TRBV25-1
j_gene: TRBJ2-7
CDR3aa: ASSADRVFSYEQY

abundance: NA
d_gene: NA
v_gene: TRBV20-1
j_gene: TRBJ1-5
CDR3aa: SASGQAHQPQH

abundance: many
d_gene: NA
v_gene: TRBV5-5
j_gene: TRBJ1-1
CDR3aa: ASSVWTMNTEAF

abundance: many
d_gene: NA
v_gene: TRBV27
j_gene: TRBJ2-3
CDR3aa: ASSYLSTDTQY

abundance: many
d_gene: NA
v_gene: TRBV5-1
j_gene: TRBJ1-2
CDR3aa: ASSRMMPVGYT

abundance: many
d_gene: NA
v_gene: TRBV29-1
j_gene: TRBJ2-3
CDR3aa: SAKLEADTQY

abundance: many
d_gene: TRBD1
v_gene: TRBV12-3/TRBV12-4
j_gene: TRBJ1-1
CDR3aa: ASSKGGSSTEAF

abundance: many
d_gene: TRBD1
v_gene: TRBV24-1
j_gene: TRBJ2-2
CDR3aa: ATGSGTGLTGELF

abundance: many
d_gene: NA
v_gene: TRBV6-5
j_gene: TRBJ2-3
CDR3aa: ASSYLARTDTQY